The 23 T cell receptor beta chains listed next were all sequenced from one sample in a study of somatic mutations in cytotoxic T cells in rheumatoid arthritis. The data were produced by immunoSEQ multiplex PCR, yet TCRdb's version contains in-frame clones alone and is incomplete. The data show some 15,000 clones, roughly 74% seen once. Sequencing was done on a sample of CD8+ T cells sorted from blood. The source of these receptors is an adult with rheumatoid arthritis.

The rearrangement links TRBV5-1 to TRBJ2-7; D remains ambiguous. The CDR3 totals 14 residues. Per germline, CDR1 SGHRS and CDR2 YFSETQ. Trimming removed 4 bases at V and 4 bases at J, with 15 bases between. The DNA for the CDR3 is TGCGCCAGCAGCGATCAGCACAAAACTTACGAGCAGTACTTC. Translating it yields CASSDQHKTYEQYF. The complete variable domain, with remaining parts taken from reference TRBV5-1 and TRBJ2-7, reads KAGVTQTPRYLIKTRGQQVTLSCSPISGHRSVSWYQQTPGQGLQFLFEYFSETQRNKGNFPGRFSGRQFSNSRSEMNVSTLELGDSALYLCASSDQHKTYEQYFGPGTRLTVT.

This rearrangement joins TRBV15 to TRBJ2-1; 9 bases match TRBD2. The trim removed 0 bases at V and 9 bases at J, leaving 6 bases unmatched. The CDR3 length is 15 residues. The germline gives CDR1 LNHNV, CDR2 YYDKDF (reference sequence). CDR3 sequence reads: CATSRERGGLGEQFF. Written as DNA, the CDR3 is TGTGCCACCAGCAGAGAGCGGGGGGGCCTCGGTGAGCAGTTCTTC. The complete variable domain, with remaining parts taken from reference TRBV15 and TRBJ2-1, reads DAMVIQNPRYQVTQFGKPVTLSCSQTLNHNVMYWYQQKSSQAPKLLFHYYDKDFNNEADTPDNFQSRRPNTSFCFLDIRSPGLGDTAMYLCATSRERGGLGEQFFGPGTRLTVL.

V usage is TRBV9 and J usage is TRBJ2-3; 13 bases map to TRBD2. The CDR3 has 18 residues. Germline trimming cut 3 bases from V and 0 bases from J; bases unmatched to any gene: 7. Germline CDR1 and CDR2: SGDLS and YYNGEE. The CDR3 bases are TGTGCCAGCAGCGACGGACTAGCGGGGGAACCTAGCACAGATACGCAGTATTTT. It translates to CASSDGLAGEPSTDTQYF.

This chain uses TRBV27 with TRBJ2-5, with D perhaps TRBD1 (5 bases). TRBJ2-7 explains the end of the DNA better; the J call may be wrong. From germline, CDR1 is MNHEY and CDR2 SMNVEV (reference sequence). This CDR3 has 15 amino acids. Written as DNA, the CDR3 is TGTGCCAGCAGTTTCATCGGACAATCCTCCTACGAGCAGTACTTC. This encodes CASSFIGQSSYEQYF.

This chain joins TRBV5-1 and TRBJ1-1, with D tentatively TRBD1 (6 bases). The CDR3 covers 14 residues. V lost 2 bases and J 1 base, leaving 9 bases between the germline ends. Per germline, CDR1 SGHRS and CDR2 YFSETQ. The CDR3 spells CASSFTGTNTEAFF. DNA for the CDR3: TGCGCCAGCAGCTTTACAGGGACGAACACTGAAGCTTTCTTT.

The J gene is TRBJ2-2, the V gene TRBV9; tentative D call: TRBD2 (5 bases). The CDR3 covers 13 residues. Per germline, CDR1 SGDLS and CDR2 YYNGEE. Trimming cost V 9 bases and J 1 base, with 10 bases left between them. The CDR3 region is CATERGNTGELFF. The CDR3 nucleotides are TGTGCCACCGAACGGGGGAACACCGGGGAGCTGTTTTTT.

The rearrangement links TRBV10-3 to TRBJ1-5; 7 bases are shared with TRBD1. The CDR3 consists of 14 residues. The germline V gene encodes CDR1 ENHRY and CDR2 SYGVKD. The CDR3 DNA reads as TGTGCATCCGGGACAGCGGATAGCAATCAGCCCCAGCATTTT. Translated: CASGTADSNQPQHF.

V and J are TRBV10-1 and TRBJ2-7; a weak D match, TRBD2 (6 bases). The CDR3 contains 11 residues. Trimming removed 11 bases at V and 6 bases at J, with 14 bases between. Germline loops: CDR1 WNHNN, CDR2 SYGVQD (reference sequence). The CDR3 nucleotides read TGCGCCCTCTGGGGAGGAGGCGAGCAGTACTTC. Encoded protein: CALWGGGEQYF.

This chain uses TRBV4-1 with TRBJ2-7; D may be TRBD1 (6 bases). This CDR3 is 16 amino acids long. V was clipped by 5 bases and J by 5 bases, with 22 bases between them. Germline CDR1 is MGHRA and CDR2 is YSYEKL. For the CDR3, the DNA is TGCGCCAGCAGCTTCGGCAGGGGTCCCCCGGAGAACGAGCAGTACTTC. This translates into CASSFGRGPPENEQYF.

The V call is TRBV7-9, the J call TRBJ1-1, with D hard to call. The CDR3 extends over 13 amino acids. With 2 bases removed from V and 3 bases from J, the gap between germline ends came to 7 bases. The germline V gene encodes CDR1 SEHNR and CDR2 FQNEAQ (reference sequence). The CDR3, as DNA: TGTGCCAGCAGCTTATCGACATACACTGAAGCTTTCTTT. Translating it yields CASSLSTYTEAFF.

J is TRBJ2-7 and V is TRBV5-4, with unresolved D. The germline V gene has CDR1 SGHNT and CDR2 YYREEE (reference sequence). Deletions cut 2 bases from V and 3 bases from J, with 3 bases between. The CDR3 has 11 amino acids. The CDR3 nucleotides read TGTGCCAGCAGCTTTGGCTACGAGCAGTACTTC. Amino acids: CASSFGYEQYF.

This clone was found once. The V gene is TRBV5-6, the J gene TRBJ1-2; D is ambiguous. Germline-derived CDR1 and CDR2 are SGHDT and YYEEEE. The CDR3 has 12 residues. V was trimmed by 6 bases and J by 4 bases, leaving 10 bases between them. As DNA, the CDR3 is TGTGCCAGCAACCAACGAGGCTATGGCTACACCTTC. This encodes CASNQRGYGYTF.

The J gene is TRBJ2-3, the V gene TRBV4-1, with D unclear. The CDR3 has 15 residues. V lost 0 bases and J lost 4, with 11 bases in between. The germline CDR1 and CDR2 sequences are MGHRA and YSYEKL. The CDR3 loop reads CASSQEGHGPDTQYF. CDR3 in DNA: TGCGCCAGCAGCCAAGAAGGGCATGGGCCAGATACGCAGTATTTT.

The gene calls are TRBV27 and TRBJ1-4; D may be TRBD1 (6 bases). With 5 bases removed from V and 8 bases from J, the gap between germline ends came to 21 bases. The CDR3 consists of 16 residues. Germline V gene data show CDR1 as MNHEY and CDR2 as SMNVEV (reference sequence). The CDR3 DNA is TGTGCCAGCAGTCCAGAGGGCACGGGGGCACCAGAAAAACTGTTTTTT. Protein sequence: CASSPEGTGAPEKLFF.

The chain couples TRBV7-9 to TRBJ1-2, with 11 bases identical to TRBD1. The CDR3 length is 13 residues. Unmatched junction bases numbered 4, after V lost 5 bases and J lost 8 bases. The germline V gene has CDR1 SEHNR and CDR2 FQNEAQ (reference sequence). CDR3 loop: CASSKGQGGGYTF. CDR3 DNA: TGTGCCAGCAGCAAGGGACAGGGGGGAGGCTACACCTTC.

The chain employs TRBV29-1 and TRBJ1-2; D remains ambiguous. The germline V gene encodes CDR1 SQVTM and CDR2 ANQGSEA. The CDR3 spans 11 residues. The V end lost 6 bases, the J end lost 8 bases, and 13 bases lay between the germline ends. The CDR3, as DNA: TGCAGCGTACCCGCGGGTGGGGGCTACACCTTC. As protein: CSVPAGGGYTF.

This chain joins TRBV5-4 and TRBJ1-4, with no clear D. Trimming stripped 0 bases from V and 2 bases from J, with 5 bases between. CDR3 size: 14 residues. CDR1 and CDR2 from the germline V gene are SGHNT and YYREEE (reference sequence). The CDR3 loop is CASSLVGTNEKLFF. For the CDR3, the DNA is TGTGCCAGCAGCTTGGTGGGGACTAATGAAAAACTGTTTTTT.

The chain links TRBV27 to TRBJ2-1; D gene uncertain. The CDR3 consists of 14 residues. Trimming left V 6 bases short and J 7 bases short, with 16 bases between. Germline V gene data show CDR1 as MNHEY and CDR2 as SMNVEV (reference sequence). The CDR3: CASRPGPLINEQFF. In nucleotides, the CDR3 is TGTGCCAGCAGGCCGGGCCCTCTAATTAATGAGCAGTTCTTC.

This chain uses TRBV7-2 with TRBJ1-1; tentative D call: TRBD1 (5 bases). The CDR3 is made up of 15 amino acids. V lost 1 base, J lost 3 bases, and 12 bases lay in between. Germline values: CDR1 SGHTA, CDR2 FQGNSA. The CDR3 nucleotides are TGTGCCAGCAGCTTAGTGGTCAGGGTGGACACTGAAGCTTTCTTT. Protein: CASSLVVRVDTEAFF.

V is TRBV7-9 and J is TRBJ2-5; D might be TRBD1 or TRBD2, each matching 5 bases. Germline assignment: CDR1 SEHNR and CDR2 FQNEAQ (reference sequence). The CDR3 has 15 residues. V was clipped by 3 bases and J by 2 bases, with 13 bases between them. CDR3 coding DNA: TGTGCCAGCAGCTTCCGGACTGGGGGACAAGAGACCCAGTACTTC. This sequence encodes CASSFRTGGQETQYF.

This clone has more than one count but fewer than ten. This chain links TRBV30 with TRBJ1-1; D is uncertain. CDR3 length: 14 residues. The V gene lost 0 bases and the J gene lost 1 base, with 9 bases spanning the gap. Germline CDR1 GTSNPN, CDR2 SVGIG (reference sequence). As DNA, the CDR3 is TGTGCCTGGAGTGTAGGGCCAGGGAACACTGAAGCTTTCTTT. Its translation: CAWSVGPGNTEAFF.

This chain joins TRBV2 and TRBJ2-3, with TRBD2 matching 8 bases. Germline V CDR1 and CDR2: SNHLY, FYNNEI. V lost 1 base to trimming and J lost 2 bases; unmatched junction nucleotides: 5. This CDR3 spans 16 amino acids. CDR3 sequence reads: CASSEVGTRATDTQYF. The CDR3 coding sequence is TGTGCCAGCAGTGAAGTAGGGACTAGGGCCACAGATACGCAGTATTTT.

Here the CDR3 reads CASSFGGLNTEAFF. The CDR3 nucleotides are TGTGCCAGCAGCTTTGGGGGCCTGAACACTGAAGCTTTCTTT. The V gene is TRBV7-9, the J gene TRBJ1-1; D might be TRBD1 (6 bases). Germline-derived CDR1 and CDR2 are SEHNR and FQNEAQ (reference sequence). This CDR3 has 14 residues. With 3 bases removed from V and 0 bases from J, the gap between germline ends came to 8 bases.